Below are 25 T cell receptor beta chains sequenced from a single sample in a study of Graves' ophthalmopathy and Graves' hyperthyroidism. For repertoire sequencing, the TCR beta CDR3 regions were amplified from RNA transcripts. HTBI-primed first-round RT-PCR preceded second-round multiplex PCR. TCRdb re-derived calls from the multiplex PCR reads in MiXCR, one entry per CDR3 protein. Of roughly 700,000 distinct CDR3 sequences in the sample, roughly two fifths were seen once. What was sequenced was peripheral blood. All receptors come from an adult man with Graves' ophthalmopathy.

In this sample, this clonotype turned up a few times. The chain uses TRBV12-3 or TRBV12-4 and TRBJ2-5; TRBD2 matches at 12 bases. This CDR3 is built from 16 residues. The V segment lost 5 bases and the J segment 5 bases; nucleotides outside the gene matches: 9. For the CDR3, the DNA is TGTGCCAGCAGTCGACTAGCGGGAGCCCCGAGTGAGACCCAGTACTTC. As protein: CASSRLAGAPSETQYF.

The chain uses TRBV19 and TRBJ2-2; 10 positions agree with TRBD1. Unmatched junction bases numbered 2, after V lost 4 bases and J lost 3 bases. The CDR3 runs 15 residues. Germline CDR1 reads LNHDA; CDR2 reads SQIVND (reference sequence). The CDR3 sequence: CASSRTGGYTGELFF. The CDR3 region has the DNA TGTGCCAGTAGTAGGACAGGGGGATACACCGGGGAGCTGTTTTTT.

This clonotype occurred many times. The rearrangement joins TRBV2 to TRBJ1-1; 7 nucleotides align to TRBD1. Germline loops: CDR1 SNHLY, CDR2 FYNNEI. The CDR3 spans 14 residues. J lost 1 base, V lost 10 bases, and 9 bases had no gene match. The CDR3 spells CANVYRGSNTEAFF. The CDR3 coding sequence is TGTGCCAACGTATACAGGGGATCGAACACTGAAGCTTTCTTT.

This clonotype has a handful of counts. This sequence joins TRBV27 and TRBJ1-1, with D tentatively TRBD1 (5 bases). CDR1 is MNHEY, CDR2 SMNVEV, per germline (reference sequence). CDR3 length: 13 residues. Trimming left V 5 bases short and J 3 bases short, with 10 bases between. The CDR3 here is CASSRGRDTEAFF. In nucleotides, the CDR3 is TGTGCCAGCAGTCGGGGCAGGGACACTGAAGCTTTCTTT.

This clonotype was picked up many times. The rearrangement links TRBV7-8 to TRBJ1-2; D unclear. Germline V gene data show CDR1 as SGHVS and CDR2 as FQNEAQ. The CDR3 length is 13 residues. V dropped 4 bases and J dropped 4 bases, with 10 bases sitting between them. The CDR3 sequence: CASSSAGSYGYTF. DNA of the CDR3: TGTGCCAGCAGCTCGGCAGGTTCCTATGGCTACACCTTC. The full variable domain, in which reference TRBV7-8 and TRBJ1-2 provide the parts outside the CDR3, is GAGVSQSPRYKVAKRGQDVALRCDPISGHVSLFWYQQALGQGPEFLTYFQNEAQLDKSGLPSDRFFAERPEGSVSTLKIQRTQQEDSAVYLCASSSAGSYGYTFGSGTRLTVV.

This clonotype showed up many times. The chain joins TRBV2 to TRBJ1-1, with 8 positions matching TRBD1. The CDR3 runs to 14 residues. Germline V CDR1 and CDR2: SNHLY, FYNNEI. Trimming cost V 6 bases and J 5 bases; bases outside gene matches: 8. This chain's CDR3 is CASRARGRETEAFF. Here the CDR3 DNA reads TGTGCCAGCAGAGCCAGGGGGCGCGAAACTGAAGCTTTCTTT.

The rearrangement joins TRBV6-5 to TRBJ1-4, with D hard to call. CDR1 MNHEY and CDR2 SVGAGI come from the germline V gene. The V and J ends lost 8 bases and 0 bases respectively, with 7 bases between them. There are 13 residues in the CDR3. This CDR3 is CASGRATNEKLFF. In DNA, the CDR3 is TGTGCCAGCGGCCGGGCAACTAATGAAAAACTGTTTTTT.

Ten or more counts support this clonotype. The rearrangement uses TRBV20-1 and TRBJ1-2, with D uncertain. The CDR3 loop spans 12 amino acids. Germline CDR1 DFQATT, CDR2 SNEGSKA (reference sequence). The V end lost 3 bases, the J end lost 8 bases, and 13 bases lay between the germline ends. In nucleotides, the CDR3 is TGCAGTGCTAGTGTGCCGCCTTTGGGCTACACCTTC. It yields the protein CSASVPPLGYTF.

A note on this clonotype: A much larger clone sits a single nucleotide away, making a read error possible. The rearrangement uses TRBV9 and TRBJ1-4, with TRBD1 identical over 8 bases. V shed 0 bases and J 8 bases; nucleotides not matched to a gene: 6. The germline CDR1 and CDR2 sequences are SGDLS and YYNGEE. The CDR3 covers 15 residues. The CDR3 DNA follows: TGTGCCAGCAGCGTAGGGCCAGGGGGCCAAGAAAAACTGTTTTTT. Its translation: CASSVGPGGQEKLFF.

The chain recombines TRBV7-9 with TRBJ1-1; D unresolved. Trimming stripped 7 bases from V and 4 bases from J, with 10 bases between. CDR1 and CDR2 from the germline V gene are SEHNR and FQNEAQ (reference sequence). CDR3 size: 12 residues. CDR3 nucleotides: TGTGCCAGCACTCAGATCAGCACTGAAGCTTTCTTT. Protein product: CASTQISTEAFF.

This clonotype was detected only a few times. CDR3 DNA: TGCAGTGCGCTATCCCCTAGCGTCGATGGCTACACCTTC. Protein sequence: CSALSPSVDGYTF. The chain recombines TRBV20-1 with TRBJ1-2; D gene uncertain. V lost 6 bases and J lost 6, with 17 bases in between. This CDR3 region has 13 residues. Germline V gene sequence: CDR1 DFQATT, CDR2 SNEGSKA (reference sequence).

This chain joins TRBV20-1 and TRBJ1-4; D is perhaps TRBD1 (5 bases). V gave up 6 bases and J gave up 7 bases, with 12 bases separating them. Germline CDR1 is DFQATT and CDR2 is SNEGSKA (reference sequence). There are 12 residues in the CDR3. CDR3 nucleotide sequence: TGCAGTGCCCGGAGGGGTTTTGAAAAACTGTTTTTT. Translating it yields CSARRGFEKLFF.

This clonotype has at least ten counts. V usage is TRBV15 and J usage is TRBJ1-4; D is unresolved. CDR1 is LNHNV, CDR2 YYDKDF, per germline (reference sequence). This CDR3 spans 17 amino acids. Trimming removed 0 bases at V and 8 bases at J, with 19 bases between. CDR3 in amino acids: CATSRDLAPRFKEKLFF. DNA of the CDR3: TGTGCCACCAGCAGAGATCTGGCTCCCCGGTTTAAAGAAAAACTGTTTTTT.

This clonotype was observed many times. CDR3 loop: CSALTGGNQPQHF. The CDR3 DNA follows: TGCAGCGCCTTGACAGGGGGCAATCAGCCCCAGCATTTT. The chain has TRBV29-1 and TRBJ1-5; 8 bases agree with TRBD1. From germline, CDR1 is SQVTM and CDR2 ANQGSEA. V trimming: 7 bases; J trimming: 2 bases; junction bases outside the gene matches: 4. This CDR3 spans 13 amino acids.

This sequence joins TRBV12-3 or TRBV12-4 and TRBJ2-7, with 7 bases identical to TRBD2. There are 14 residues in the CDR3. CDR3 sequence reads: CASSLGGDLYEQYF. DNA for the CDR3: TGTGCTAGTTCGCTGGGGGGGGACCTCTACGAGCAGTACTTC.

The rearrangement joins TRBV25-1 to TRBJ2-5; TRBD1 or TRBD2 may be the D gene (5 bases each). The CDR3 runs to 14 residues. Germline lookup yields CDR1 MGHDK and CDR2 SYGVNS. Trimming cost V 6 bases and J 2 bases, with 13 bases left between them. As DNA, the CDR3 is TGTGCCAGCAGCAAGGGACCAACTCAAGAGACCCAGTACTTC. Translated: CASSKGPTQETQYF.

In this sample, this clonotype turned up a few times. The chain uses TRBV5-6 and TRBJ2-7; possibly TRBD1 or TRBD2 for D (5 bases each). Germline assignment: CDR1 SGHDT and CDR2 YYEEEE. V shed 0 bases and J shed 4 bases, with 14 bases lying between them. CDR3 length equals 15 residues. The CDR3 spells CASSLGTGAPYEQYF. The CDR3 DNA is TGTGCCAGCAGCTTGGGGACCGGGGCCCCTTACGAGCAGTACTTC. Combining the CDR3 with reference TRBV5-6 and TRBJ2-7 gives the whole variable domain DAGVTQSPTHLIKTRGQQVTLRCSPKSGHDTVSWYQQALGQGPQFIFQYYEEEERQRGNFPDRFSGHQFPNYSSELNVNALLLGDSALYLCASSLGTGAPYEQYFGPGTRLTVT.

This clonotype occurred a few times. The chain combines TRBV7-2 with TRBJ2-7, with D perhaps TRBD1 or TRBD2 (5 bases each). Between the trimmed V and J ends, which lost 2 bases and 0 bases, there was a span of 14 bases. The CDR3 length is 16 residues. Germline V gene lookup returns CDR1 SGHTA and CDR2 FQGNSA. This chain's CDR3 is CASSLRVGTSSYEQYF. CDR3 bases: TGTGCCAGCAGCTTAAGGGTCGGGACGAGCTCCTACGAGCAGTACTTC. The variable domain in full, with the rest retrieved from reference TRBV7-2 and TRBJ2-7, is GAGVSQSPSNKVTEKGKDVELRCDPISGHTALYWYRQSLGQGLEFLIYFQGNSAPDKSGLPSDRFSAERTGGSVSTLTIQRTQQEDSAVYLCASSLRVGTSSYEQYFGPGTRLTVT.

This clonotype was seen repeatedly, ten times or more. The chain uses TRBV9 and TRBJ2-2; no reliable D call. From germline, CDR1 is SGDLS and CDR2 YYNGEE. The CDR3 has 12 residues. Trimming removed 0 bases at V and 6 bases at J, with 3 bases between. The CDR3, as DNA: TGTGCCAGCAGCGTAGTACCCGGGGAGCTGTTTTTT. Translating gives CASSVVPGELFF.

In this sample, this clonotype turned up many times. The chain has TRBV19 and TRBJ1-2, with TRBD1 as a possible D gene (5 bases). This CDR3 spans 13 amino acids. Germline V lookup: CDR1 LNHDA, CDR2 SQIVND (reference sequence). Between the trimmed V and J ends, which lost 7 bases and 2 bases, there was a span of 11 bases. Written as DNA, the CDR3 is TGTGCCAGTACTGACAGTCCCAACTATGGCTACACCTTC. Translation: CASTDSPNYGYTF.

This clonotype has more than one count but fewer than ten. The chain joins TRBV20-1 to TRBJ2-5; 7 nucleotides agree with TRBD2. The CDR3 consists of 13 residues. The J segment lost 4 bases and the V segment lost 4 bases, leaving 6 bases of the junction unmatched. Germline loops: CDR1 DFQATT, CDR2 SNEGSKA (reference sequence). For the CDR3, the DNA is TGCAGTGCTACCCGTTCGGGAGGAGAGACCCAGTACTTC. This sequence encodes CSATRSGGETQYF.

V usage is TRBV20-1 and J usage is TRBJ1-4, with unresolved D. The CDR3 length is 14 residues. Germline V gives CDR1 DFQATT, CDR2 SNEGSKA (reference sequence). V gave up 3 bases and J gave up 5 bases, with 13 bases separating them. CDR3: CSARKPGVNEKLFF. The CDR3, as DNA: TGCAGTGCTAGGAAGCCTGGGGTGAATGAAAAACTGTTTTTT.

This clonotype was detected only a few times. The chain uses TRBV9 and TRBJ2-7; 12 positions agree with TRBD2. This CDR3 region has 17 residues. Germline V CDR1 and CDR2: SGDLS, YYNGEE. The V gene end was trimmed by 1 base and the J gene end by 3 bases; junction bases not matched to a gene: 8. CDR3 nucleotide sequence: TGTGCCAGCAGCGTACCTCCGGGACTAGCGGGCCTCTACGAGCAGTACTTC. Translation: CASSVPPGLAGLYEQYF.

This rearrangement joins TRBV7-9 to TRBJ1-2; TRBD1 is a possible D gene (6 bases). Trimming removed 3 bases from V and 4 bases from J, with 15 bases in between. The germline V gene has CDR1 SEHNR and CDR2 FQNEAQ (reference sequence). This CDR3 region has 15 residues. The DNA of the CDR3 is TGTGCCAGCAGCTTGGTGGGGGGGCGCGCCTATGGCTACACCTTC. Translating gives CASSLVGGRAYGYTF. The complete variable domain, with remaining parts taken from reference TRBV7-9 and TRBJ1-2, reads DTGVSQNPRHKITKRGQNVTFRCDPISEHNRLYWYRQTLGQGPEFLTYFQNEAQLEKSRLLSDRFSAERPKGSFSTLEIQRTEQGDSAMYLCASSLVGGRAYGYTFGSGTRLTVV.

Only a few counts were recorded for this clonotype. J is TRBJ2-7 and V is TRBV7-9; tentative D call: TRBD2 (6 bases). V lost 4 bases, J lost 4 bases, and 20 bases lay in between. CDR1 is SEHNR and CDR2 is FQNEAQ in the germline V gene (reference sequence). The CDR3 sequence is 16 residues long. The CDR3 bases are TGTGCCAGCAGCTCGAGTTGGGGAGGCGCCCCGTACGAGCAGTACTTC. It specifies CASSSSWGGAPYEQYF.